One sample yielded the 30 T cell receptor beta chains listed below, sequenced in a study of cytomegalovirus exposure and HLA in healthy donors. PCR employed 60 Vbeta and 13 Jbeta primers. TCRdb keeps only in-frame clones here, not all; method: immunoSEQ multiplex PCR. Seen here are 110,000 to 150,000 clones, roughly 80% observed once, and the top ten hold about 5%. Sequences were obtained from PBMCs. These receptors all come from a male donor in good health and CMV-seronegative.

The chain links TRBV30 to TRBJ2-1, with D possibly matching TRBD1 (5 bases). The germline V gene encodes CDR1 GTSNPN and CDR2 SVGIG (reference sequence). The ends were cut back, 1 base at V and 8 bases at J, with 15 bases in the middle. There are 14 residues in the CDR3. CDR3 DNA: TGTGCCTGGAGTGCCGTAGGGGATCTCGATGAGCAGTTCTTC. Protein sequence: CAWSAVGDLDEQFF.

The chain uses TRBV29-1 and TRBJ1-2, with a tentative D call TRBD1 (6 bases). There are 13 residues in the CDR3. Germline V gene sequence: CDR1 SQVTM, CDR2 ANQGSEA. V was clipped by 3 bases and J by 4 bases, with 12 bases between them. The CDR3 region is CSVETGNVYGYTF. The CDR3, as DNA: TGCAGCGTTGAGACAGGAAATGTCTATGGCTACACCTTC.

In nucleotides, the CDR3 is TGTGCCAGCAGTCTATTCGCGGGGGTGGTTGCAGATACGCAGTATTTT. It translates to CASSLFAGVVADTQYF. This chain connects TRBV27 to TRBJ2-3, with 7 bases lining up with TRBD2. V lost 5 bases and J lost 4; bases outside the gene matches: 12. The CDR3 has 16 residues. CDR1 is MNHEY, CDR2 SMNVEV, per germline (reference sequence).

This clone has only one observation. In DNA, the CDR3 is TGTGCCAGCAGTTTAGTCAAACTTACCGGGGAGCTGTTTTTT. Its translation: CASSLVKLTGELFF. The chain has TRBV28 and TRBJ2-2; D not certain. This CDR3 spans 14 amino acids. Trimming took off 2 bases at V and 5 bases at J, with 9 bases between the two ends. CDR1 is MDHEN, CDR2 SYDVKM, per germline.

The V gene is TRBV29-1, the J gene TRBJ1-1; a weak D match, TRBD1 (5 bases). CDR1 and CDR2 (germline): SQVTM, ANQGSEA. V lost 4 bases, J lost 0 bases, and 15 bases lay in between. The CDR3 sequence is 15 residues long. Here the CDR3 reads CSVGRAGSVNTEAFF. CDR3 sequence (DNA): TGCAGCGTTGGACGGGCAGGGTCGGTGAACACTGAAGCTTTCTTT.

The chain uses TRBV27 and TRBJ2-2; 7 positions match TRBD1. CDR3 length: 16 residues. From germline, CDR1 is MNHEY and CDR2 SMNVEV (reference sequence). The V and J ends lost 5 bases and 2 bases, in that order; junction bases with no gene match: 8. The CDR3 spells CASSLTGFQNTGELFF. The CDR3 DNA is TGTGCCAGCAGTCTGACAGGGTTCCAAAACACCGGGGAGCTGTTTTTT.

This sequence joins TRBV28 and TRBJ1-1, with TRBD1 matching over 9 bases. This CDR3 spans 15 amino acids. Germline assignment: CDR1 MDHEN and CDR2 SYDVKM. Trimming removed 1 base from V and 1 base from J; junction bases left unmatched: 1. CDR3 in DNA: TGTGCCAGCAGTTTATACAGGGGGCGGAACACTGAAGCTTTCTTT. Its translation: CASSLYRGRNTEAFF.

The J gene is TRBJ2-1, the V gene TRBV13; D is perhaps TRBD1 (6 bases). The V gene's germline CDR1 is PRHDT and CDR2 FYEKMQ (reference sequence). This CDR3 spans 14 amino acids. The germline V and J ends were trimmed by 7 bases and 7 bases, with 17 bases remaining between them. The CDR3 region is CASTGDLIRNEQFF. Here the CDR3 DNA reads TGTGCCAGCACAGGGGATCTGATAAGAAATGAGCAGTTCTTC.

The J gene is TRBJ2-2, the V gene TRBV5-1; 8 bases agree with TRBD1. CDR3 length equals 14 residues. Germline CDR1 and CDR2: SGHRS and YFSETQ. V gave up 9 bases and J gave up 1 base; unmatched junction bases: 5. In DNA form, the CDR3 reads TGCGCCACACACAGGGGGGTGAACACCGGGGAGCTGTTTTTT. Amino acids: CATHRGVNTGELFF. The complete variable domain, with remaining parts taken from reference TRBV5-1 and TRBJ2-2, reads KAGVTQTPRYLIKTRGQQVTLSCSPISGHRSVSWYQQTPGQGLQFLFEYFSETQRNKGNFPGRFSGRQFSNSRSEMNVSTLELGDSALYLCATHRGVNTGELFFGEGSRLTVL.

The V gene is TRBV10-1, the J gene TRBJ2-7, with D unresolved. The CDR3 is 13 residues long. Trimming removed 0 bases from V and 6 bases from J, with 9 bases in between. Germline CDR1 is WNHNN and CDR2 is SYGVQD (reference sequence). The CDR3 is CASSESGSPEQYF. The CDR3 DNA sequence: TGCGCCAGCAGTGAGTCGGGCTCCCCCGAGCAGTACTTC.

CDR3 sequence: CASTFSVSSYEQYF. The CDR3 DNA is TGTGCCAGCACCTTTTCGGTTAGCTCCTACGAGCAGTACTTC. This rearrangement joins TRBV7-2 to TRBJ2-7; the D is unclear. Germline V gene lookup returns CDR1 SGHTA and CDR2 FQGNSA. The CDR3 contains 14 residues. Trimming cost V 7 bases and J 0 bases, with 13 bases left between them.

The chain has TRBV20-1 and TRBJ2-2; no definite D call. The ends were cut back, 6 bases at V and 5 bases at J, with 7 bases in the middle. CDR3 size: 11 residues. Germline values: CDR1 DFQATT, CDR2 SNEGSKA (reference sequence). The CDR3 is CSAQLTGELFF. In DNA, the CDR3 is TGCAGTGCCCAACTGACCGGGGAGCTGTTTTTT.

CDR3 sequence reads: CASSGGAQSLDTGELFF. Written as DNA, the CDR3 is TGCGCCAGCAGCGGGGGGGCCCAATCCTTGGACACCGGGGAGCTGTTTTTT. The chain has TRBV5-1 and TRBJ2-2; D is perhaps TRBD2 (7 bases). The CDR3 is made up of 17 amino acids. Germline lookup yields CDR1 SGHRS and CDR2 YFSETQ. Deletions cut 4 bases from V and 3 bases from J, with 19 bases between.

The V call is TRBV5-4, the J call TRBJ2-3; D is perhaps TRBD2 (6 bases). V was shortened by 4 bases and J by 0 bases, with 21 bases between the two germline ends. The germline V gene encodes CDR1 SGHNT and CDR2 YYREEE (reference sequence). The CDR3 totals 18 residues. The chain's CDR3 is CASSVGGGRRGSTDTQYF. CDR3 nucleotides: TGTGCCAGCAGCGTGGGAGGCGGTCGGCGGGGCAGCACAGATACGCAGTATTTT.

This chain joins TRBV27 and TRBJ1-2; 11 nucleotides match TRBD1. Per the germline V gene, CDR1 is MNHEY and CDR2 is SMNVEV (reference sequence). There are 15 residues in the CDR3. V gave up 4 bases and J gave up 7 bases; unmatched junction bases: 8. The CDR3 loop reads CASSSWTGGAGGYTF. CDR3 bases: TGTGCCAGCAGTTCGTGGACAGGGGGCGCGGGTGGCTACACCTTC.

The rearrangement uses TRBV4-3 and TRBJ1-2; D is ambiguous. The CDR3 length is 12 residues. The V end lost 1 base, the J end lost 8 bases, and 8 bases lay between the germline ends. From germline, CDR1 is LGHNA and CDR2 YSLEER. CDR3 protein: CASSQGREGYTF. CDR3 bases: TGCGCCAGCAGCCAAGGCCGGGAAGGCTACACCTTC.

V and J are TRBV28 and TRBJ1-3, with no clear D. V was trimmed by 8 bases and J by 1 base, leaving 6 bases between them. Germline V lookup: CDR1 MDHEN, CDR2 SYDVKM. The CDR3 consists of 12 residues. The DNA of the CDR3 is TGTGCCAGCTATTCTTCTGGAAACACCATATATTTT. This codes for CASYSSGNTIYF.

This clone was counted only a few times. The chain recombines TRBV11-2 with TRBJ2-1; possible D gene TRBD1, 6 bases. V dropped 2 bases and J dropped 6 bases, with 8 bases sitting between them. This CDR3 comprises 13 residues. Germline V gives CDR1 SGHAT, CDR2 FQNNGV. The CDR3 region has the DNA TGTGCCAGCAGCTTAAGGGGGTTCAATGAGCAGTTCTTC. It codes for CASSLRGFNEQFF.

This CDR3 is CASSQGMVTDTQYF. CDR3 nucleotides: TGTGCCAGCAGCCAGGGGATGGTAACAGATACGCAGTATTTT. The V and J genes are TRBV7-3 and TRBJ2-3, with a tentative D call TRBD1 (6 bases). CDR3 length: 14 residues. V lost 5 bases to trimming and J lost 3 bases, with 12 bases between them. The germline CDR1 and CDR2 sequences are SGHTA and FQGTGA.

The CDR3 DNA follows: TGTGCCAGCAGGCCACAGGGGGGGGATTACACTGAAGCTTTCTTT. Translated, it gives CASRPQGGDYTEAFF. The gene calls are TRBV11-2 and TRBJ1-1, with 8 bases identical to TRBD1. The CDR3 contains 15 residues. The J segment lost 3 bases and the V segment lost 6 bases, leaving 9 bases of the junction unmatched. Germline V gene lookup returns CDR1 SGHAT and CDR2 FQNNGV.

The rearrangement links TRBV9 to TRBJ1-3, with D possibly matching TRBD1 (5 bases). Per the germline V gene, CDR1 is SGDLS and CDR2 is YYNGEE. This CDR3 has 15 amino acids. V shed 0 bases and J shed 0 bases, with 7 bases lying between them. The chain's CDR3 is CASSVGQGSGNTIYF. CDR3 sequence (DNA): TGTGCCAGCAGCGTAGGGCAGGGCTCTGGAAACACCATATATTTT.

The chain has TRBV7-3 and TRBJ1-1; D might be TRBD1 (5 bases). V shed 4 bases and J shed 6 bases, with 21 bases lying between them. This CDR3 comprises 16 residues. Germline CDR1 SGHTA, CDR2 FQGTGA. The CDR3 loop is CASSSEPGGGSAEAFF. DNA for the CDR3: TGTGCCAGCAGCTCCGAGCCGGGGGGAGGGAGCGCTGAAGCTTTCTTT. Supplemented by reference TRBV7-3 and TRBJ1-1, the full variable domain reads GAGVSQTPSNKVTEKGKYVELRCDPISGHTALYWYRQSLGQGPEFLIYFQGTGAADDSGLPNDRFFAVRPEGSVSTLKIQRTERGDSAVYLCASSSEPGGGSAEAFFGQGTRLTVV.

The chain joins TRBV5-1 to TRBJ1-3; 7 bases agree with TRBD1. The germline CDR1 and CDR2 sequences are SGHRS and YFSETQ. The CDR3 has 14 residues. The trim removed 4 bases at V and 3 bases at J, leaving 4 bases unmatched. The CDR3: CASSEGASGNTIYF. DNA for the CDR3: TGCGCCAGCAGCGAGGGGGCAAGTGGAAACACCATATATTTT.

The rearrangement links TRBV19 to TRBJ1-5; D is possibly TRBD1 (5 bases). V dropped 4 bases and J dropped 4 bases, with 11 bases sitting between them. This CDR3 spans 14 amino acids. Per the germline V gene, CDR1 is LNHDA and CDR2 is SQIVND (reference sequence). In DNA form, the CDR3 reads TGTGCCAGTAGTAATGGGGGGATTAATCAGCCCCAGCATTTT. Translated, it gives CASSNGGINQPQHF.

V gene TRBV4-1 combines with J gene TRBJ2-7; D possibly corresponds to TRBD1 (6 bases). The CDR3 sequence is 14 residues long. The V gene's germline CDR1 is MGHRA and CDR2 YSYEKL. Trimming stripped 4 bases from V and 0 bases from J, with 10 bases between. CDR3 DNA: TGCGCCAGCAGCCGACGGACAGCCTCCTACGAGCAGTACTTC. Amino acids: CASSRRTASYEQYF.

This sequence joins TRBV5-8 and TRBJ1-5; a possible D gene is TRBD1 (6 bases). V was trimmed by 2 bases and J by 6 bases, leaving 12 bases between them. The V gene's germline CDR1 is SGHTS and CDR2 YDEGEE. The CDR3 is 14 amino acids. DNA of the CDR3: TGTGCCAGCAGCTTTAGGGGGTTCGGTCAGCCCCAGCATTTT. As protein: CASSFRGFGQPQHF.

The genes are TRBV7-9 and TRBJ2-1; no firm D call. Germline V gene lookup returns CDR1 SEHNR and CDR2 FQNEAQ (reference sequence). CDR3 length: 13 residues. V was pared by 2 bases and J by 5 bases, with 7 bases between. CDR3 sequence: CASSLSKDNEQFF. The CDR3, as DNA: TGTGCCAGCAGCTTAAGCAAAGACAATGAGCAGTTCTTC.

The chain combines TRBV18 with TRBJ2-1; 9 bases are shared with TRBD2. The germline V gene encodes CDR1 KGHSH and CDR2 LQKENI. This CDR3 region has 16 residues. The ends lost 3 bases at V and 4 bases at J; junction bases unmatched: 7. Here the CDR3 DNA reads TGTGCCAGCTCACCGACCGGGACTAGCCTATACAATGAGCAGTTCTTC. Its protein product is CASSPTGTSLYNEQFF.

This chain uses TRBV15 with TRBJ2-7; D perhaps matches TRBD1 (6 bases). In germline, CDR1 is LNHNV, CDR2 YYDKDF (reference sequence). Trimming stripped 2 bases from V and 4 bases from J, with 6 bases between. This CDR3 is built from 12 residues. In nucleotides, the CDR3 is TGTGCCACCAGCAGACAGGGGTACGAGCAGTACTTC. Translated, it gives CATSRQGYEQYF.

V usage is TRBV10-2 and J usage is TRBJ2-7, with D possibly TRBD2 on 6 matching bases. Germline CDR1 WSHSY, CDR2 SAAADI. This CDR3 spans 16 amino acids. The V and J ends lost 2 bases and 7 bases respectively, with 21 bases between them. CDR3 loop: CASSEPRRTGVWEQYF. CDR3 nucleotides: TGCGCCAGCAGTGAGCCGAGACGTACGGGGGTGTGGGAGCAGTACTTC.